This entry features one T cell receptor beta chain sequence. Its antigen is not identified. TCRdb re-derived calls from the 5' RACE reads in MiXCR, one entry per CDR3 protein. This table holds around 300,000 distinct CDR3 sequences, roughly 13% found once. This sample is drawn from a study of T cells after yellow fever vaccination. General study points: Across the CD4 and CD8 compartments, a small share of clonotypes was present in both.

In germline, CDR1 is SGHTA, CDR2 FQGNSA. V shed 4 bases and J 1 base; nucleotides not matched to a gene: 8. The CDR3 consists of 16 residues. The sequenced sample was CD4+ T cells sorted from PBMCs, obtained 45 days after the yellow fever booster vaccination. This receptor was obtained from a man under 40 who received the YFV17D yellow fever vaccine. This chain uses TRBV7-2 with TRBJ1-1; 8 bases are a match to TRBD1. CDR3 nucleotide sequence: TGTGCCAGCAGCTCATCGTCCGACAGGGGGAACACTGAAGCTTTCTTT. As protein: CASSSSSDRGNTEAFF.